Presented here are 2 T cell receptor beta chains from one specimen sequenced in a study of molecular identifiers for immune sequencing clone quantification. MiXCR, applied by TCRdb to the PCR reads, yields one record per CDR3 protein. The profile shows some 580,000 distinct CDR3 sequences, roughly 25% of them singletons. The sample consisted of naive CD8+ T cells from blood, with Jurkat cell RNA spiked in. Subset indicated: FACS-sorted CD8+CD4-CCR7+CD45RA+ naive T cells. These receptors were taken from a human donor in good health. Some libraries in this study had Jurkat cell RNA spiked in.

This clonotype has just a few counts. The J gene is TRBJ2-1, the V gene TRBV24-1; D not certain. CDR3 length: 14 amino acids. V was clipped by 3 bases and J by 5 bases, with 10 bases between them. CDR1 is KGHDR, CDR2 SFDVKD, per germline. Here the CDR3 DNA reads TGTGCCACCAGTGATGAGGTGGCGGACAATGAGCAGTTCTTC. Its protein is CATSDEVADNEQFF.

At least ten counts were recorded for this clonotype. Germline is not matched at one junction end, which may reflect a read error. The DNA of the CDR3 is TGCGCCAGCAGCGAAGACCGAGCCCTATCCTATGGCTACACCTTC. Translation: CASSEDRALSYGYTF. This chain uses TRBV4-3 with TRBJ1-2; no reliable D call. Germline loops: CDR1 LGHNA, CDR2 YSLEER. The CDR3 runs 15 residues.